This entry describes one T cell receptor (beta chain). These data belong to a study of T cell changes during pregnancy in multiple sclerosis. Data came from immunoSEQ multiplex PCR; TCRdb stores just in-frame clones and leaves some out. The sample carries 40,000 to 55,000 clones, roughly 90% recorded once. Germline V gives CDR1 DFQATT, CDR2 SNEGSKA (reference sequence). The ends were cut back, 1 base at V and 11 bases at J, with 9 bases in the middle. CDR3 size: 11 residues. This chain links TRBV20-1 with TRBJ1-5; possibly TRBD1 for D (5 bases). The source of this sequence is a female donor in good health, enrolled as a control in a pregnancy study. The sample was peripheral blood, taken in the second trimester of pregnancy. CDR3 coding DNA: TGCAGTGCTAGAGGCGGGGGAGCCCAGCATTTT. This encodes CSARGGGAQHF.